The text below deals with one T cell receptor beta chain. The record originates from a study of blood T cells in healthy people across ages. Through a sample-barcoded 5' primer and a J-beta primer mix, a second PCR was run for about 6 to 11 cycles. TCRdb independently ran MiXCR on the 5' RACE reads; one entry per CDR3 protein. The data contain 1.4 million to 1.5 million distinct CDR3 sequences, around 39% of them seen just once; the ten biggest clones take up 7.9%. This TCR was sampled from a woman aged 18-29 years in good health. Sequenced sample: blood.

DNA for the CDR3: TGCGCCAGCTCCGGACAGGGCGGGGGGTACTTC. This encodes CASSGQGGGYF. The chain couples TRBV5-1 to TRBJ2-5; the D gene is possibly TRBD1 (8 bases). From germline, CDR1 is SGHRS and CDR2 YFSETQ. With 7 bases removed from V and 13 bases from J, the gap between germline ends came to 17 bases. This CDR3 region has 11 residues.